Sequencing of this TCR beta chain was carried out in a study of shared clonotypes between healthy human individuals. All donors qualified as healthy HIV-negative adults and had experienced no recent acute infections or vaccinations. A single count supports this clone. The target antigen is unknown. Libraries were prepared by immunoSEQ multiplex PCR; TCRdb keeps only in-frame clonotypes and omits some of them. The repertoire includes around 2.3 million clones, more than 90% of them detected once, and about 0.13% sits in the top ten. Whole-study results and caveats: Generation probabilities of non-shared clonotypes were lower (relative to those shared by all four donors). Sampling covered blood only; tissue repertoires likely differ. For naive CD4 cells, 4% to 5% of clonotypes were shared across a handful of donors.

Sequenced sample: naive CD4+ T cells sorted from blood. Documented subset: CD45RA+ positively selected. This sequence originates from a man aged 18-30 years in good health.

The CDR3 protein is CASSLVGHWDYGYTF. In DNA form, the CDR3 reads TGTGCCAGCAGCTTGGTTGGACACTGGGACTATGGCTACACCTTC. The chain uses TRBV5-6 and TRBJ1-2, with D perhaps matching TRBD1 (5 bases). Trimming pared 0 bases from V and 3 bases from J, leaving 12 bases between. Germline V gene data show CDR1 as SGHDT and CDR2 as YYEEEE. This CDR3 is 15 amino acids long. Variable domain in full (rest from reference TRBV5-6 and TRBJ1-2): DAGVTQSPTHLIKTRGQQVTLRCSPKSGHDTVSWYQQALGQGPQFIFQYYEEEERQRGNFPDRFSGHQFPNYSSELNVNALLLGDSALYLCASSLVGHWDYGYTFGSGTRLTVV.